This T cell receptor beta chain was captured by sequencing in a study of OX40 agonist ivuxolimab in advanced cancers. Turning to the study itself: Ivuxolimab is a fully human IgG2 antibody that activates OX40 (CD134). Study conclusions and caveats: By week 6 at 0.1 to 3.0 mg/kg, blood CD4+ and CD8+ T cells had expanded clonally.

About this clone: Its antigen remains unknown.

The table came from immunoSEQ multiplex PCR; TCRdb's copy has only in-frame clones and leaves some out. In the table there are 15,000 to 20,000 clones, 87% of which are singletons. Between the trimmed V and J ends, which lost 1 base and 0 bases, there was a span of 12 bases. Per germline, CDR1 MGHRA and CDR2 YSYEKL. CDR3 length: 16 residues. The sample consisted of CD4+ or CD8+ T cells sorted from blood, taken in a trial of the OX40 agonist ivuxolimab. This receptor was taken from an adult with an advanced solid tumor such as melanoma, head and neck, liver or kidney cancer. V gene TRBV4-1 combines with J gene TRBJ1-2, with D tentatively TRBD1 (5 bases). This CDR3 reads CASSQAERGANYGYTF. The CDR3 DNA is TGCGCCAGCAGCCAAGCGGAACGGGGGGCTAACTATGGCTACACCTTC.